This T cell receptor beta chain was documented in a study of shared clonotypes between healthy human individuals. Generated by immunoSEQ multiplex PCR, the TCRdb table keeps only in-frame clones and is missing some. Among about 2.4 million clones listed, roughly 93% were seen once. The V gene's germline CDR1 is SGHAT and CDR2 FQNNGV. The CDR3 is 14 residues long. V lost 1 base and J 6 bases, leaving 13 bases between the germline ends. This TCR was sampled from a man aged 18 to 29 in good health. Some clones in this sample may be carry-over from other donors' samples. This chain uses TRBV11-2 with TRBJ2-7; possible D gene TRBD1, 6 bases. The sequencing input was naive CD4+ T cells from PBMCs. The sample's subset: CD45RA+ positively selected. The CDR3 is CASSLVQGRGEQYF. The CDR3 bases are TGTGCCAGCAGCTTAGTACAGGGAAGAGGCGAGCAGTACTTC.